These 31 T cell receptor beta chains were sequenced from one sample in a study of CD8 T cells in ankylosing spondylitis. MiXCR, run by TCRdb on the 5' RACE reads, gives a single entry per CDR3 protein. The repertoire holds about 42,000 distinct CDR3 sequences, with roughly 2.5% as singletons. The sequenced sample was blood, either unsorted or a sorted T cell fraction (not recorded which). These receptors were collected from a male donor with ankylosing spondylitis or in good health (not recorded which).

A word on this clonotype: Given a much more abundant clone one base away, this may be a read error. This rearrangement joins TRBV9 to TRBJ2-5, with D possibly matching TRBD2 (6 bases). The germline V gene encodes CDR1 SGDLS and CDR2 YYNGEE. The length of the CDR3 is 12 residues. CDR3 protein: CASSGRVETRYF. DNA of the CDR3: TGTGCCAGCAGCGGGAGGGTAGAGACCCGGTACTTC.

This clonotype was counted ten times or more. The chain is built from TRBV9 and TRBJ2-7, with TRBD1 matching 9 bases. The length of the CDR3 is 15 residues. Trimming cost V 3 bases and J 3 bases; bases outside gene matches: 7. Per the germline V gene, CDR1 is SGDLS and CDR2 is YYNGEE. DNA for the CDR3: TGTGCCAGCAGCGAGGGGGGGACAGGGCTCTACGAGCAGTACTTC. Residues: CASSEGGTGLYEQYF.

This clonotype was recorded at least ten times. The chain has TRBV9 and TRBJ1-1, with a weak D call TRBD1 (5 bases). The germline V gene encodes CDR1 SGDLS and CDR2 YYNGEE. Trimming shortened V by 4 bases and J by 13 bases, and 20 bases separated the two germline ends. The CDR3 is made up of 13 amino acids. As DNA, the CDR3 is TGTGCCAGCAGCCCCACGGCGGTGGGGAGGGGTTTCTTT. Encoded protein: CASSPTAVGRGFF.

This clonotype appeared many times. The chain is built from TRBV9 and TRBJ2-2, with 7 bases matching TRBD1. CDR3 length: 15 amino acids. From germline, CDR1 is SGDLS and CDR2 YYNGEE. V gave up 2 bases and J gave up 3 bases; unmatched junction bases: 4. CDR3 sequence (DNA): TGTGCCAGCAGCGTGGGGACAGCCTACACCGGGGAGCTGTTTTTT. Protein product: CASSVGTAYTGELFF.

This clonotype was detected many times. V and J are TRBV9 and TRBJ2-1; TRBD1 agrees at 8 bases. CDR1 and CDR2 (germline): SGDLS, YYNGEE. This CDR3 spans 16 amino acids. V dropped 4 bases and J dropped 5; count of bases not matched to a gene: 11. Here the CDR3 reads CASSSWTGTGDNEQFF. DNA of the CDR3: TGTGCCAGCAGCTCGTGGACAGGGACAGGAGACAATGAGCAGTTCTTC.

This clonotype was counted ten times or more. The J gene is TRBJ2-7, the V gene TRBV9, with TRBD1 matching 7 bases. Trimming at V came to 1 base and at J to 5 bases, leaving 6 bases not matched to a gene. The CDR3 extends over 14 amino acids. In germline, CDR1 is SGDLS, CDR2 YYNGEE. The DNA of the CDR3 is TGTGCCAGCAGCGTATCAACAGGGGCCAACGAGCAGTACTTC. Amino acid sequence: CASSVSTGANEQYF.

This clonotype was recorded at least ten times. V and J are TRBV9 and TRBJ2-2; perhaps D is TRBD1 or TRBD2 (5 bases each). This CDR3 has 16 residues. The ends were cut back, 0 bases at V and 0 bases at J, with 9 bases in the middle. Germline assignment: CDR1 SGDLS and CDR2 YYNGEE. The CDR3 protein is CASSVAPGPNTGELFF. In DNA form, the CDR3 reads TGTGCCAGCAGCGTAGCTCCGGGGCCGAACACCGGGGAGCTGTTTTTT.

This clonotype showed up many times. The V call is TRBV9, the J call TRBJ2-5; possible D gene TRBD2, 6 bases. The V end was cut by 0 bases, the J end by 4 bases, with 10 bases between. CDR1 is SGDLS and CDR2 is YYNGEE in the germline V gene. The CDR3 has 14 residues. CDR3 sequence (DNA): TGTGCCAGCAGCGTAGCCGGGGGATTAGAGACCCAGTACTTC. Translation gives CASSVAGGLETQYF.

The table lists this clonotype with many counts. This chain links TRBV9 with TRBJ1-1; possibly TRBD1 for D (5 bases). The V end lost 0 bases, the J end lost 0 bases, and 12 bases lay between the germline ends. CDR3 size: 16 residues. Germline V lookup: CDR1 SGDLS, CDR2 YYNGEE. As DNA, the CDR3 is TGTGCCAGCAGCGTAGGGGCAGGGTGGGTGAACACTGAAGCTTTCTTT. Amino acid sequence: CASSVGAGWVNTEAFF.

This clonotype was detected many times. The V and J genes are TRBV9 and TRBJ1-1, with D perhaps TRBD1 (6 bases). The CDR3 has 13 residues. Trimming removed 3 bases from V and 5 bases from J, with 11 bases in between. Germline values: CDR1 SGDLS, CDR2 YYNGEE. The DNA for the CDR3 is TGTGCCAGCAGCGCGACCCAGGGGACTGAAGCTTTCTTT. This gives the protein CASSATQGTEAFF.

This clonotype has ten or more counts. CDR3 protein: CASSDPPGSTDTQYF. Written as DNA, the CDR3 is TGTGCCAGCAGCGACCCGCCGGGGAGCACAGATACGCAGTATTTT. V gene TRBV9 combines with J gene TRBJ2-3; perhaps TRBD2 as D (5 bases). CDR3 length: 15 residues. The germline V and J ends were trimmed by 3 bases and 0 bases, with 11 bases remaining between them. From germline, CDR1 is SGDLS and CDR2 YYNGEE.

The chain employs TRBV9 and TRBJ2-2; 8 nucleotides agree with TRBD2. The J segment lost 2 bases and the V segment lost 0 bases, leaving 3 bases of the junction unmatched. The CDR3 extends over 16 amino acids. Germline V gene sequence: CDR1 SGDLS, CDR2 YYNGEE. CDR3 nucleotide sequence: TGTGCCAGCAGCGTAGGACTAGCGAGAAACACCGGGGAGCTGTTTTTT. The encoded protein is CASSVGLARNTGELFF.

This clonotype was seen at least ten times. The chain has TRBV9 and TRBJ2-1; D tentatively fits TRBD1 or TRBD2 (5 bases each). Trimming took 3 bases from V and 8 from J, leaving 21 bases between them. This CDR3 has 16 residues. Germline CDR1 is SGDLS and CDR2 is YYNGEE. CDR3 nucleotide sequence: TGTGCCAGCAGCGCATTCCCTGGGGGTTTCTCCTATGAGCAGTTCTTC. As protein: CASSAFPGGFSYEQFF.

Many counts were recorded for this clonotype. V is TRBV9 and J is TRBJ2-1, with D possibly called TRBD1 or TRBD2 (5 bases each). CDR3 length: 15 residues. Germline lookup yields CDR1 SGDLS and CDR2 YYNGEE. Between the trimmed V and J ends, which lost 5 bases and 3 bases, there was a span of 15 bases. The CDR3 loop is CASSLRTGLYNEQFF. The DNA for the CDR3 is TGTGCCAGCAGTCTACGCACAGGACTCTACAATGAGCAGTTCTTC.

This clonotype appeared many times. The J gene is TRBJ2-2, the V gene TRBV9; TRBD1 matches 7 bases. Looked up from germline, CDR1 is SGDLS and CDR2 is YYNGEE. The CDR3 runs to 14 residues. The trim removed 4 bases at V and 4 bases at J, leaving 4 bases unmatched. The CDR3 loop reads CASSTGQATGELFF. CDR3 in DNA: TGTGCCAGCAGCACCGGACAGGCCACCGGGGAGCTGTTTTTT.

This clonotype came up many times. The V gene is TRBV9, the J gene TRBJ2-1, with 10 bases fitting TRBD2. V lost 2 bases to trimming and J lost 6 bases; unmatched junction nucleotides: 11. Germline V lookup: CDR1 SGDLS, CDR2 YYNGEE. The CDR3 is made up of 17 amino acids. CDR3 coding DNA: TGTGCCAGCAGCGTGGATCAACTAGCGGGACTGGTCAATGAGCAGTTCTTC. This encodes CASSVDQLAGLVNEQFF.

This clonotype appeared many times. This chain uses TRBV9 with TRBJ2-5; either TRBD1 or TRBD2 may supply D (5 bases each). Deletions cut 3 bases from V and 5 bases from J, with 17 bases between. The CDR3 covers 15 residues. The germline CDR1 and CDR2 sequences are SGDLS and YYNGEE. The CDR3: CASSAPGALGETQYF. The CDR3, as DNA: TGTGCCAGCAGCGCCCCCGGGGCCCTCGGGGAGACCCAGTACTTC.

This clonotype showed up many times. The CDR3 DNA is TGTGCCAGCAGCGTAGGGGTAGTCTCATCGGGCGAGCAGTACTTC. This codes for CASSVGVVSSGEQYF. The chain couples TRBV9 to TRBJ2-7; D call uncertain. CDR1 and CDR2 (germline): SGDLS, YYNGEE. This CDR3 region has 15 residues. The germline V and J ends were trimmed by 0 bases and 6 bases, with 16 bases remaining between them.

Of note for this clonotype: This may stem from a read error, because a much larger clone lies one nucleotide away. The chain recombines TRBV9 with TRBJ1-4, with 8 bases matching TRBD1. Germline V gene data show CDR1 as SGDLS and CDR2 as YYNGEE. The CDR3 covers 16 residues. After removal of 6 bases from V and 8 bases from J, the junction contained 15 bases not matched to a gene. The CDR3 loop is CASIAVGGQGIEKLFF. CDR3 DNA: TGTGCCAGCATCGCAGTGGGAGGACAGGGAATCGAAAAACTGTTTTTT.

In its sample, this clonotype was seen many times. V is TRBV9 and J is TRBJ2-6; D gene ambiguous. CDR1 is SGDLS and CDR2 is YYNGEE in the germline V gene. This CDR3 is built from 14 residues. V lost 3 bases, J lost 2 bases, and 6 bases lay in between. CDR3 coding DNA: TGTGCCAGCAGCGAGAGCCCTGGGGCCAACGTCCTGACTTTC. It is translated as CASSESPGANVLTF. Supplemented by reference TRBV9 and TRBJ2-6, the full variable domain reads DSGVTQTPKHLITATGQRVTLRCSPRSGDLSVYWYQQSLDQGLQFLIQYYNGEERAKGNILERFSAQQFPDLHSELNLSSLELGDSALYFCASSESPGANVLTFGAGSRLTVL.

In its sample, this clonotype was seen many times. CDR3 sequence reads: CASSVGGSRTGELFF. The CDR3 DNA is TGTGCCAGCAGCGTAGGCGGGTCACGCACCGGGGAGCTGTTTTTT. This chain uses TRBV9 with TRBJ2-2; D might be TRBD2 (5 bases). V lost 0 bases and J 4 bases, leaving 10 bases between the germline ends. The CDR3 is 15 residues long. Germline assignment: CDR1 SGDLS and CDR2 YYNGEE. Drawing the rest from reference TRBV9 and TRBJ2-2, the complete variable domain is DSGVTQTPKHLITATGQRVTLRCSPRSGDLSVYWYQQSLDQGLQFLIQYYNGEERAKGNILERFSAQQFPDLHSELNLSSLELGDSALYFCASSVGGSRTGELFFGEGSRLTVL.

This clonotype was counted many times. The rearrangement uses TRBV9 and TRBJ1-4, with 7 positions matching TRBD1. The CDR3 spans 16 residues. The germline CDR1 and CDR2 sequences are SGDLS and YYNGEE. Losses at the gene ends were 2 bases for V and 3 bases for J; bases not matched to a gene: 7. CDR3 nucleotide sequence: TGTGCCAGCAGCGTCTCCGACAGGGTCGCTAATGAAAAACTGTTTTTT. The encoded protein is CASSVSDRVANEKLFF.

This clonotype was detected ten times or more. The chain carries TRBV9 and TRBJ2-2; D is unclear. The germline CDR1 and CDR2 sequences are SGDLS and YYNGEE. The length of the CDR3 is 12 residues. Deletions cut 4 bases from V and 6 bases from J, with 7 bases between. The CDR3 region is CASSPTAGELFF. The CDR3 DNA follows: TGTGCCAGCAGCCCAACGGCCGGGGAGCTGTTTTTT.

There are a few counts of this clonotype. This chain connects TRBV9 to TRBJ2-7; TRBD2 agrees at 11 bases. The CDR3 length is 15 residues. V shed 4 bases, J shed 6 bases, and the junction held 9 bases outside the gene matches. The V gene's germline CDR1 is SGDLS and CDR2 YYNGEE. The CDR3 coding sequence is TGTGCCAGCAGCCCCCAGACTAGCGGGGTCGGCGAGCAGTACTTC. It codes for CASSPQTSGVGEQYF.

This clonotype has ten or more counts. This chain links TRBV9 with TRBJ2-2; perhaps TRBD1 as D (5 bases). Germline assignment: CDR1 SGDLS and CDR2 YYNGEE. The ends were cut back, 0 bases at V and 1 base at J, with 10 bases in the middle. CDR3 length: 16 amino acids. CDR3 coding DNA: TGTGCCAGCAGCGTAGGCTGGGGCCAGAACACCGGGGAGCTGTTTTTT. Its protein product is CASSVGWGQNTGELFF.

In its sample, this clonotype was seen many times. CDR3 amino acids: CASSVGTSVPYYEQYF. In DNA form, the CDR3 reads TGTGCCAGCAGCGTGGGTACTAGCGTCCCCTACTACGAGCAGTACTTC. This chain joins TRBV9 and TRBJ2-7, with 7 bases matching TRBD2. Germline CDR1 SGDLS, CDR2 YYNGEE. With V trimmed by 2 bases and J by 3 bases, 11 bases remained unmatched. The CDR3 contains 16 residues.

This clonotype was seen at least ten times. The chain uses TRBV9 and TRBJ2-5; the match to TRBD1 covers 7 bases. This CDR3 comprises 15 residues. In germline, CDR1 is SGDLS, CDR2 YYNGEE. V gave up 0 bases and J gave up 2 bases; unmatched junction bases: 4. CDR3 sequence: CASSVATGVQETQYF. In nucleotides, the CDR3 is TGTGCCAGCAGCGTAGCTACAGGGGTACAAGAGACCCAGTACTTC.

This clonotype was counted ten times or more. This chain links TRBV9 with TRBJ2-4; tentatively, D is TRBD1 (5 bases). Germline CDR1 is SGDLS and CDR2 is YYNGEE. Trimming took 0 bases from V and 2 from J, leaving 6 bases between them. This CDR3 spans 14 amino acids. DNA for the CDR3: TGTGCCAGCAGCGTAGGGGGCTCCAAAAACATTCAGTACTTC. Its translation is CASSVGGSKNIQYF. The full variable domain, in which reference TRBV9 and TRBJ2-4 provide the parts outside the CDR3, is DSGVTQTPKHLITATGQRVTLRCSPRSGDLSVYWYQQSLDQGLQFLIQYYNGEERAKGNILERFSAQQFPDLHSELNLSSLELGDSALYFCASSVGGSKNIQYFGAGTRLSVL.

Many counts were recorded for this clonotype. The chain links TRBV21-1 to TRBJ1-2; the table calls TRBD1, which could not be checked here. TRBV21-1 corresponds to a pseudogene. The CDR3 is 16 amino acids. CDR3 protein: CASSKAWTEQIYGYTF. The DNA for the CDR3 is TGTGCCAGCAGCAAAGCCTGGACAGAACAAATCTATGGCTACACCTTC.

In its sample, this clonotype was seen many times. J is TRBJ2-1 and V is TRBV9; perhaps D is TRBD1 or TRBD2 (5 bases each). Trimming took off 3 bases at V and 2 bases at J, with 9 bases between the two ends. Germline CDR1 reads SGDLS; CDR2 reads YYNGEE. The CDR3 extends over 14 amino acids. CDR3 region: CASSAQGPYNEQFF. CDR3 DNA: TGTGCCAGCAGCGCCCAGGGACCCTACAATGAGCAGTTCTTC.

This clonotype was observed many times. The chain uses TRBV9 and TRBJ2-2, with 16 bases lining up with TRBD2. The V and J ends lost 4 bases and 7 bases, in that order; junction bases with no gene match: 13. CDR1 and CDR2 from the germline V gene are SGDLS and YYNGEE. The CDR3 is 19 amino acids. The CDR3 coding sequence is TGTGCCAGCAGCTCACCGGGACTAGCGGGAGGGTATGCGATCGGGGAGCTGTTTTTT. This gives the protein CASSSPGLAGGYAIGELFF.